This record looks at one T cell receptor beta chain sequence and its context. This specimen belongs to a study of blood T cell repertoires in COVID-19. Assay used: immunoSEQ multiplex PCR; TCRdb lists only in-frame clones, some missing. Of roughly 230,000 clones listed, around 87% were seen once; the top ten hold 2% to 2.5%. In germline, CDR1 is SNHLY, CDR2 FYNNEI. The germline V and J ends were trimmed by 7 bases and 4 bases, with 10 bases remaining between them. The CDR3 runs 12 residues. The rearrangement uses TRBV2 and TRBJ2-5; D remains ambiguous. What was sequenced was peripheral blood. The clonotype comes from a woman aged 55-70 years with COVID-19, enrolled during active disease. CDR3 sequence: CASNGPGETQYF. The CDR3 bases are TGTGCCAGCAACGGTCCTGGAGAGACCCAGTACTTC.